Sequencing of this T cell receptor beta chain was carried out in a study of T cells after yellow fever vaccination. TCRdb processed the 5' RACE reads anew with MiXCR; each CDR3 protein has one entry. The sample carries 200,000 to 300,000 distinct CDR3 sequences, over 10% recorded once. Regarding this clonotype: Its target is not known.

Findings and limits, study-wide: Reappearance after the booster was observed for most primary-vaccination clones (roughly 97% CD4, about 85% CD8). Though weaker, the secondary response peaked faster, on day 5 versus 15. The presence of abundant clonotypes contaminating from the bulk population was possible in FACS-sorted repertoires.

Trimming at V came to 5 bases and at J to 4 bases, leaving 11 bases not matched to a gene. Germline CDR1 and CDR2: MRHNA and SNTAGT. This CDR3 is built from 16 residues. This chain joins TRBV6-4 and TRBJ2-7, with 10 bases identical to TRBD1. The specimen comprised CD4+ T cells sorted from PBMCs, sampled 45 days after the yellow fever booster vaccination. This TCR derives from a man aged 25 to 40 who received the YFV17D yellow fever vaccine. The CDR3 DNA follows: TGTGCCAGCAGTAGTGAAGCGGGACAGGGGATATACGAGCAGTACTTC. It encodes CASSSEAGQGIYEQYF.